This T cell receptor (beta chain) was documented in a study of T cell changes during pregnancy in multiple sclerosis. TCRdb's copy holds only in-frame clones and misses some; the assay was immunoSEQ multiplex PCR. The sample has about 110,000 clones; just over 90% are singletons. This clone was recorded only once. Sequences were derived from peripheral blood, sampled after pregnancy. This receptor was taken from a female donor with multiple sclerosis, enrolled in a pregnancy study.

CDR3 sequence (DNA): TGTGCCAGCAGCATCTCCCCTGGGGGACAGAACACTGAAGCTTTCTTT. Encoded protein: CASSISPGGQNTEAFF. The chain is built from TRBV9 and TRBJ1-1, with D possibly TRBD1 on 6 matching bases. The CDR3 consists of 16 residues. V was cut by 4 bases and J by 1 base, with 17 bases left in between. Per the germline V gene, CDR1 is SGDLS and CDR2 is YYNGEE.